This T cell receptor beta chain originates from a study of T cells after yellow fever vaccination. Study overall: SMART-Seq v4 Ultra Low Input handled preparation of low-cell-number fractions.

Study-wide results and limits: Booster samples showed a return of most primary-vaccination clones (about 97% CD4, 85% to 90% CD8). A small proportion of clonotypes was detected in both the CD4 and CD8 compartments. The presence of abundant clonotypes contaminating from the bulk population was possible in FACS-sorted repertoires.

About this clonotype itself: Its antigen is unknown.

TCRdb reprocessed the 5' RACE reads with MiXCR, giving one entry per CDR3 protein. The table records 100,000 to 150,000 distinct CDR3 sequences, around 15% of them present only once. This CDR3 region has 16 residues. The germline V gene has CDR1 WNHNN and CDR2 SYGVQD (reference sequence). J lost 5 bases, V lost 1 base, and 11 bases had no gene match. The sample was CD8+ T cells sorted from PBMCs, taken 5 days after the yellow fever booster vaccination. The TCR sequence derives from a man aged 18-30 years who received the YFV17D yellow fever vaccine. The J gene is TRBJ2-7, the V gene TRBV10-1; 7 bases fit TRBD1. CDR3 loop: CASSEFQNLDRDEQYF. The CDR3 bases are TGCGCCAGCAGTGAGTTTCAAAATCTTGACAGGGACGAGCAGTACTTC.